These 21 T cell receptor beta chains were sequenced from one sample in a study of T cell responses to AZD1222 COVID-19 vaccine. The protocol was immunoSEQ multiplex PCR, while the TCRdb copy is restricted to in-frame clones and leaves out a portion. The sample lists 120,000 to 150,000 clones; around nine tenths were seen once. The starting material was peripheral blood, obtained on day 0 of MenACWY control vaccination. These receptors were obtained from an adult in good health.

The gene calls are TRBV21-1 and TRBJ1-6. TRBV21-1 is listed as a pseudogene. This CDR3 is built from 15 residues. The CDR3 region has the DNA TGTGCCAGCAGCAAAGAGGGCTTCTCGGGTTCACCCCTCCACTTT. Protein: CASSKEGFSGSPLHF.

V is TRBV9 and J is TRBJ2-1, with D possibly matching TRBD2 (6 bases). The CDR3 is 15 amino acids. In germline, CDR1 is SGDLS, CDR2 YYNGEE. V lost 0 bases and J 1 base, leaving 8 bases between the germline ends. CDR3 sequence reads: CASSVGLASYNEQFF. In DNA, the CDR3 is TGTGCCAGCAGCGTAGGGCTAGCGTCCTACAATGAGCAGTTCTTC.

DNA of the CDR3: TGTGCCAGCAGCCTGGACAGCCTCAATCAGCCCCAGCATTTT. The encoded protein is CASSLDSLNQPQHF. The chain uses TRBV28 and TRBJ1-5, with a tentative D call TRBD1 (6 bases). Deletions cut 6 bases from V and 3 bases from J, with 12 bases between. Per germline, CDR1 MDHEN and CDR2 SYDVKM. This CDR3 has 14 amino acids.

V usage is TRBV2 and J usage is TRBJ1-4; D is perhaps TRBD1 (5 bases). The germline CDR1 and CDR2 sequences are SNHLY and FYNNEI. The CDR3 loop spans 16 amino acids. Trimming cost V 5 bases and J 7 bases, with 20 bases left between them. The CDR3 DNA reads as TGTGCCAGCAGTTCCCCCGGGATCCGGGGGGGTGAAAAACTGTTTTTT. Its protein is CASSSPGIRGGEKLFF.

This clone was counted a single time. The CDR3 DNA sequence: TGTGCCAGTAGTATTGGATCCTCCCATGGCTACACCTTC. It yields the protein CASSIGSSHGYTF. This chain joins TRBV19 and TRBJ1-2, with D hard to call. The CDR3 runs to 13 residues. Looked up from germline, CDR1 is LNHDA and CDR2 is SQIVND (reference sequence). V was shortened by 3 bases and J by 6 bases, with 11 bases between the two germline ends. The full variable domain, its missing parts supplied by reference TRBV19 and TRBJ1-2, is DGGITQSPKYLFRKEGQNVTLSCEQNLNHDAMYWYRQDPGQGLRLIYYSQIVNDFQKGDIAEGYSVSREKKESFPLTVTSAQKNPTAFYLCASSIGSSHGYTFGSGTRLTVV.

The rearrangement links TRBV11-2 to TRBJ2-7; TRBD2 agrees at 9 bases. Per the germline V gene, CDR1 is SGHAT and CDR2 is FQNNGV. The CDR3 spans 13 residues. The J segment lost 7 bases and the V segment lost 5 bases, leaving 6 bases of the junction unmatched. CDR3 residues: CASSTGTSNEQYF. CDR3 sequence (DNA): TGTGCCAGCAGCACCGGGACTAGCAATGAGCAGTACTTC.

V and J are TRBV27 and TRBJ1-6; maybe TRBD1 (5 bases). CDR1 and CDR2 (germline): MNHEY, SMNVEV (reference sequence). Trimming removed 1 base at V and 6 bases at J, with 10 bases between. CDR3 length equals 15 residues. The CDR3: CASSLYGGGNSPLHF. In nucleotides, the CDR3 is TGTGCCAGCAGTTTATACGGGGGAGGTAATTCACCCCTCCACTTT.

The chain links TRBV5-4 to TRBJ2-1; 8 nucleotides agree with TRBD2. The CDR3 is 15 amino acids. CDR1 and CDR2 from the germline V gene are SGHNT and YYREEE (reference sequence). The V and J ends lost 5 bases and 0 bases, in that order; junction bases with no gene match: 4. The DNA of the CDR3 is TGTGCCAGCAGTCGAAGCGGGAGCTCCTACAATGAGCAGTTCTTC. This codes for CASSRSGSSYNEQFF.

The V and J genes are TRBV5-8 and TRBJ1-5, with TRBD1 as a possible D gene (5 bases). The ends were cut back, 2 bases at V and 6 bases at J, with 12 bases in the middle. This CDR3 spans 14 amino acids. The germline gives CDR1 SGHTS, CDR2 YDEGEE. In DNA form, the CDR3 reads TGTGCCAGCAGCTTAAGGGGCGTCGGTCAGCCCCAGCATTTT. Its translation: CASSLRGVGQPQHF.

This chain links TRBV30 with TRBJ2-7; 9 bases are shared with TRBD1. This CDR3 is 14 amino acids long. Germline-derived CDR1 and CDR2 are GTSNPN and SVGIG (reference sequence). Germline trimming cut 7 bases from V and 2 bases from J; bases unmatched to any gene: 9. The DNA for the CDR3 is TGTGCCTCTGGGACAGGGAGCCCCCCCTACGAGCAGTACTTC. This gives the protein CASGTGSPPYEQYF.

The rearrangement links TRBV5-6 to TRBJ1-2; D unclear. The CDR3 is 15 residues long. V gave up 1 base and J gave up 1 base, with 11 bases separating them. Germline-derived CDR1 and CDR2 are SGHDT and YYEEEE. DNA for the CDR3: TGTGCCAGCAGCTTGTGGCACTCCGATAACTATGGCTACACCTTC. This sequence encodes CASSLWHSDNYGYTF.

The V gene is TRBV7-2, the J gene TRBJ1-6, with 7 bases lining up with TRBD1. The CDR3 sequence is 15 residues long. Unmatched junction bases numbered 8, after V lost 5 bases and J lost 7 bases. Germline CDR1 and CDR2: SGHTA and FQGNSA. CDR3: CASSLSRDRNSPLHF. The CDR3, as DNA: TGTGCCAGCAGCCTTTCCCGGGACAGAAATTCACCCCTCCACTTT.

This chain connects TRBV7-2 to TRBJ2-1, with 10 bases fitting TRBD2. There are 14 residues in the CDR3. With V trimmed by 5 bases and J by 16 bases, 14 bases remained unmatched. CDR1 SGHTA and CDR2 FQGNSA come from the germline V gene. This CDR3 is CASSPGTSVRESFF. The DNA of the CDR3 is TGTGCCAGCAGCCCCGGGACTAGCGTAAGGGAATCATTCTTC.

The chain has TRBV28 and TRBJ1-2, with D perhaps matching TRBD1 (6 bases). The CDR3 runs to 14 residues. Germline V lookup: CDR1 MDHEN, CDR2 SYDVKM. V shed 3 bases and J shed 8 bases, with 16 bases lying between them. CDR3 DNA sequence: TGTGCCAGCAGTTTCGGCAGGGGTTTTGACGGCTACACCTTC. Residues: CASSFGRGFDGYTF.

J is TRBJ1-2 and V is TRBV5-1; D gene unclear. CDR3 length: 15 amino acids. Trimming stripped 4 bases from V and 7 bases from J, with 20 bases between. Germline V gene lookup returns CDR1 SGHRS and CDR2 YFSETQ. The CDR3 bases are TGCGCCAGCAGCCCGACGGACGCAACTCGGGGTGGCTACACCTTC. This sequence encodes CASSPTDATRGGYTF.

The CDR3 nucleotides read TGTGCCAGCAGTCGAGGACTAGCGGGGTCAAATGAGCAGTTCTTC. Residues: CASSRGLAGSNEQFF. V is TRBV28 and J is TRBJ2-1, with 12 bases aligning to TRBD2. The CDR3 totals 15 residues. The germline V gene has CDR1 MDHEN and CDR2 SYDVKM. V lost 5 bases, J lost 7 bases, and 6 bases stayed unmatched. Based on the CDR3 plus reference TRBV28 and TRBJ2-1, the full variable domain is DVKVTQSSRYLVKRTGEKVFLECVQDMDHENMFWYRQDPGLGLRLIYFSYDVKMKEKGDIPEGYSVSREKKERFSLILESASTNQTSMYLCASSRGLAGSNEQFFGPGTRLTVL.

The chain employs TRBV4-1 and TRBJ2-7, with D possibly matching TRBD1 (6 bases). Trimming removed 2 bases from V and 6 bases from J, with 20 bases in between. The CDR3 runs 16 residues. Germline V gene data show CDR1 as MGHRA and CDR2 as YSYEKL. The CDR3 protein is CASSQILQGGKTEQYF. The CDR3 DNA reads as TGCGCCAGCAGCCAAATCTTACAGGGTGGTAAAACCGAGCAGTACTTC.

The chain is built from TRBV14 and TRBJ1-5, with no clear D. This CDR3 region has 13 residues. V dropped 4 bases and J dropped 9 bases, with 13 bases sitting between them. Germline V CDR1 and CDR2: SGHDN, FVKESK. DNA for the CDR3: TGTGCCAGCAGCCCCAAGGTAGACGGGCCCCAGCATTTT. Translation gives CASSPKVDGPQHF.

Only one count was recorded for this clone. The chain couples TRBV28 to TRBJ1-6; D ambiguous. CDR1 is MDHEN and CDR2 is SYDVKM in the germline V gene. The CDR3 has 12 amino acids. Deletions cut 6 bases from V and 14 bases from J, with 14 bases between. The CDR3 sequence: CASSAKPWALHF. The CDR3 DNA follows: TGTGCCAGCAGCGCGAAGCCCTGGGCCCTCCACTTT.

This chain links TRBV27 with TRBJ1-5; 8 bases fit TRBD1. The CDR3 is 17 amino acids. Per germline, CDR1 MNHEY and CDR2 SMNVEV (reference sequence). V dropped 5 bases and J dropped 3; count of bases not matched to a gene: 12. CDR3 residues: CASSLTSRDRFNQPQHF. For the CDR3, the DNA is TGTGCCAGCAGTCTCACGTCCCGGGACAGGTTCAATCAGCCCCAGCATTTT.

J is TRBJ1-1 and V is TRBV19, with 10 bases lining up with TRBD1. The V and J ends lost 3 bases and 2 bases, in that order; junction bases with no gene match: 3. There are 15 residues in the CDR3. Germline V gene data show CDR1 as LNHDA and CDR2 as SQIVND (reference sequence). The CDR3 nucleotides are TGTGCCAGTAGTATCCGGGACAGGGGTAACACTGAAGCTTTCTTT. It yields the protein CASSIRDRGNTEAFF.